The clone carrying this T cell receptor (beta chain) has only a few counts. Its specificity is unknown. At one of its ends the junction is not consistent with the germline gene, which may arise from a read error. The source of the sample is a study of post-analysis software for immune sequencing data. About the study: As for disease course, relapsing-remitting, secondary progressive and progressive-relapsing multiple sclerosis were all included. Findings of the study overall: When patients were compared with controls, a handful of TRBV segments were more frequent, TRBV5-6, TRBV5-1 and TRBV20-1 among them. For normalized Chao1 diversity, multiple sclerosis patients scored significantly lower than controls did.

The CDR3 totals 15 residues. Germline lookup yields CDR1 SGHRS and CDR2 YFSETQ. Unique molecular identifiers were carried by the TCR beta cDNA libraries. In TCRdb, the PCR reads were re-called with MiXCR into one record per CDR3 protein. The data hold about half a million distinct CDR3 sequences, with roughly 34% observed a single time. The clonotype originates from a girl aged 2-17 years with multiple sclerosis. This sequence joins TRBV5-1 and TRBJ2-7, with 8 bases fitting TRBD1. Source material: blood. The CDR3, as DNA: TGCGCCAGCAGCCGTAGACAGGGGCCTTCCTCCGAGCAGTACTTC. It encodes CASSRRQGPSSEQYF.